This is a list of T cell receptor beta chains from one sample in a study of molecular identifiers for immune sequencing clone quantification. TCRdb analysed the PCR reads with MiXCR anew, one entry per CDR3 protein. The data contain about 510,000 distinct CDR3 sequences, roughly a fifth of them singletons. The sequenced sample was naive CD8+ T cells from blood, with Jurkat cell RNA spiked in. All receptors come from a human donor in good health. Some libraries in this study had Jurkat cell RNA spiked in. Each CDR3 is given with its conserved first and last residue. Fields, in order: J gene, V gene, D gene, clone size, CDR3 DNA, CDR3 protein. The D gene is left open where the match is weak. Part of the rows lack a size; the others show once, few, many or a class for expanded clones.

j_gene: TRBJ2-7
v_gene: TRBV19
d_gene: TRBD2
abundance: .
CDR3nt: TGTGCCAGTAGTGAGAGCGGGGGTTCCTACGAGCAGTACTTC
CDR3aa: CASSESGGSYEQYF

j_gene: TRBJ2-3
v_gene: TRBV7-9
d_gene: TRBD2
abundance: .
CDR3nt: TGTGCCAGCAGCTTTCACACTAGCGTAGGCACAGATACGCAGTATTTT
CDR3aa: CASSFHTSVGTDTQYF

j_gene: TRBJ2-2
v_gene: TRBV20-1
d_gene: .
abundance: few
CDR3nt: TGCAGTGCGACAGTTGTGAACACCGGGGAGCTGTTTTTT
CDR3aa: CSATVVNTGELFF

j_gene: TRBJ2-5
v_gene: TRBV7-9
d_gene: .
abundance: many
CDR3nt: TGTGCCAGCAGCTTAGGATGGCGCAAATCCGGACCACAAGAGACCCAGTACTTC
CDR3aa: CASSLGWRKSGPQETQYF

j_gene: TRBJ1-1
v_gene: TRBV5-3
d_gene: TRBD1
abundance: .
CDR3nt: TGTGCCAGCAGCTTAGCGGGACAGGGGGCGAGGACTGAAGCTTTCTTT
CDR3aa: CASSLAGQGARTEAFF

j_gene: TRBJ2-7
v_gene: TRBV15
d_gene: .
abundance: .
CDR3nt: TGTGCCACCAGCAGAGACGTCGTAGCCTACGAGCAGTACTTC
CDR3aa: CATSRDVVAYEQYF

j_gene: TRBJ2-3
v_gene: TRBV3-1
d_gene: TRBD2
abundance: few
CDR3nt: TGTGCCAGCAGCCGAGGACTAGCTGCTAGCACAGATACGCAGTATTTT
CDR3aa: CASSRGLAASTDTQYF

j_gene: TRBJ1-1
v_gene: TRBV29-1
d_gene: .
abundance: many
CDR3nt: TGCAGCGTTTTGATGAACACTGAAGCTTTCTTT
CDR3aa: CSVLMNTEAFF

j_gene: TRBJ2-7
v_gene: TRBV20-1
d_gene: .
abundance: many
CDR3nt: TGCAGTGCTTCAGGGCTAAGCTCCTACGAGCAGTACTTC
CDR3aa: CSASGLSSYEQYF

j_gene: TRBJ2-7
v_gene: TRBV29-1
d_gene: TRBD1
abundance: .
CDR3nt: TGCAGCGTTGGGGGACAGGGGGTCTACGAGCAGTACTTC
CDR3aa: CSVGGQGVYEQYF

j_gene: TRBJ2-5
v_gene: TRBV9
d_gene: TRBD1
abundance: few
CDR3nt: TGTGCCAGCAGCCCTTCCGGACAGGGGGGAGAGACCCAGTACTTC
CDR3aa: CASSPSGQGGETQYF

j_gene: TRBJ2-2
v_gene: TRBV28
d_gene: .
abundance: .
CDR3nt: TGTGCCAGCTGCCCCCACGGGATGCCACACGCCGGGGAGCTGTTTTTT
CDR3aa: CASCPHGMPHAGELFF

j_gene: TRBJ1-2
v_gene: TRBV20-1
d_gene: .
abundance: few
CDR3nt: TGCAGTGCACTACCCCCGGGGGGTTACTATGGCTACACCTTC
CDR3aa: CSALPPGGYYGYTF

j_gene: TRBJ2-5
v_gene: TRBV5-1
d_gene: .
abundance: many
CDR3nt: TGCGCCAGCCGGGAAGAACAAGAGACCCAGTACTTC
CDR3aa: CASREEQETQYF

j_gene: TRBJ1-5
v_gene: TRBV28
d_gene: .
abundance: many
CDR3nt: TGTGCCAGCAGTTCCGACAGGCACGAGTCGCCCCAGCATTTT
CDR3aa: CASSSDRHESPQHF